The next 3 T cell receptor beta chains were all read from a single sample in a study of shared clonotypes between healthy human individuals (dated by TCRdb to about 2020). The library relied on the immunoSEQ multiplex PCR assay. TCRdb holds this immuneACCESS table with in-frame rearrangements only. Some clones are missing; in checked studies, unresolved V genes explain under half, and the rest has no known cause. The sample has roughly 640,000 clones on record, approximately 97% of them singletons. Together, the top ten hold less than 0.065% of the sample. Sequencing was carried out using naive CD4+ T cells sorted from blood. This specimen's cell subset or site label, per the study, means: CD45RA+ positively selected. These receptors were taken from a woman in her twenties or thirties in good health.

This chain links TRBV14 with TRBJ1-2; 7 bases are a match to TRBD1. V trimming: 3 bases; J trimming: 8 bases; junction bases outside the gene matches: 9. The CDR3 spans 14 residues. Per the germline V gene, CDR1 is SGHDN and CDR2 is FVKESK. DNA of the CDR3: TGTGCCAGCAGCCAGGCCGGGACAGAGGTCGGCTACACCTTC. Protein sequence: CASSQAGTEVGYTF.

The rearrangement uses TRBV18 and TRBJ2-7; TRBD1 matches 7 bases. The CDR3 extends over 12 amino acids. Trimming at V came to 3 bases and at J to 4 bases, leaving 0 bases not matched to a gene. Germline V lookup: CDR1 KGHSH, CDR2 LQKENI. DNA for the CDR3: TGTGCCAGCTCACCGGACAGGTACGAGCAGTACTTC. This translates into CASSPDRYEQYF.

The chain couples TRBV6-1 to TRBJ2-1; 7 bases map to TRBD2. The CDR3 spans 16 residues. CDR1 is MNHNS, CDR2 SASEGT, per germline. The V segment lost 4 bases and the J segment 5 bases; nucleotides outside the gene matches: 11. The CDR3 spells CASSVWGRAGDNEQFF. The CDR3 DNA reads TGTGCCAGCAGTGTGTGGGGGAGGGCTGGAGACAATGAGCAGTTCTTC.